The 26 T cell receptor beta chains below were found in one sample sequenced in a study of blood T cells in healthy people across ages. The use of a sample-barcoded 5' primer and a J-beta primer mix characterized a second PCR of roughly 6 to 11 cycles. MiXCR, applied by TCRdb to the 5' RACE reads, yields one record per CDR3 protein. The sample has roughly 1,700,000 distinct CDR3 sequences, over 25% seen once; the top ten hold about 8%. Sample: blood. Every receptor here comes from a woman aged 25 to 39 in good health.

Remarks on this clonotype: Germline and junction disagree at one end, which may indicate a read error. The chain has TRBV7-9 and TRBJ2-5; 9 nucleotides agree with TRBD1. Germline CDR1 reads SEHNR; CDR2 reads FQNEAQ (reference sequence). The CDR3 spans 14 residues. Here the CDR3 reads CASSPDAGTGHKCF. The CDR3, as DNA: TGTGCCAGCAGTCCGGACGCCGGGACAGGGCATAAGTGCTTC.

V and J are TRBV27 and TRBJ1-1, with 10 positions matching TRBD1. Germline values: CDR1 MNHEY, CDR2 SMNVEV (reference sequence). The V and J ends lost 6 bases and 0 bases, in that order; junction bases with no gene match: 4. The CDR3 has 15 amino acids. CDR3 amino acids: CASRLGTGVNTEAFF. The DNA for the CDR3 is TGTGCCAGCAGATTAGGGACAGGGGTGAACACTGAAGCTTTCTTT.

The rearrangement links TRBV20-1 to TRBJ2-1; 9 positions agree with TRBD2. This CDR3 contains 16 residues. V trimming: 5 bases; J trimming: 0 bases; junction bases outside the gene matches: 8. The germline gives CDR1 DFQATT, CDR2 SNEGSKA (reference sequence). This CDR3 is CSAGAQREASYNEQFF. The CDR3 DNA sequence: TGCAGTGCTGGGGCCCAGCGGGAGGCCTCCTACAATGAGCAGTTCTTC.

This clonotype was counted a few times. The rearrangement joins TRBV2 to TRBJ2-5; TRBD2 matches 8 bases. The germline gives CDR1 SNHLY, CDR2 FYNNEI. This CDR3 has 14 residues. After removal of 9 bases from V and 5 bases from J, the junction contained 11 bases not matched to a gene. The CDR3 nucleotides read TGTGCCAGTCGCCTCGGGGGGGCCTGGGAGACCCAGTACTTC. Translating gives CASRLGGAWETQYF. The full variable domain, its missing parts supplied by reference TRBV2 and TRBJ2-5, is EPEVTQTPSHQVTQMGQEVILRCVPISNHLYFYWYRQILGQKVEFLVSFYNNEISEKSEIFDDQFSVERPDGSNFTLKIRSTKLEDSAMYFCASRLGGAWETQYFGPGTRLLVL.

This clonotype was counted ten times or more. The chain employs TRBV9 and TRBJ1-6, with a tentative D call TRBD1 (6 bases). The length of the CDR3 is 14 residues. V lost 3 bases and J lost 4, with 8 bases in between. CDR1 is SGDLS and CDR2 is YYNGEE in the germline V gene. Here the CDR3 DNA reads TGTGCCAGCAGCGAACAGGGTTATAATTCACCCCTCCACTTT. Protein: CASSEQGYNSPLHF.

The gene calls are TRBV11-2 and TRBJ1-6; a weak D match, TRBD1 (5 bases). Germline V gives CDR1 SGHAT, CDR2 FQNNGV. The CDR3 runs to 17 residues. Trimming stripped 5 bases from V and 4 bases from J, with 18 bases between. DNA for the CDR3: TGTGCCAGCAGCCCCGATTTCGGGGGGACTTATAATTCACCCCTCCACTTT. This sequence encodes CASSPDFGGTYNSPLHF.

The chain carries TRBV20-1 and TRBJ2-7; maybe TRBD1 (6 bases). CDR1 is DFQATT, CDR2 SNEGSKA, per germline (reference sequence). The CDR3 is 13 residues long. V was shortened by 0 bases and J by 3 bases, with 9 bases between the two germline ends. This CDR3 is CSAREGADYEQYF. The CDR3 region has the DNA TGCAGTGCTAGAGAGGGGGCAGACTACGAGCAGTACTTC.

A few counts support this clonotype. A read error may produce the germline difference seen at one junction end. The chain links TRBV7-2 to TRBJ2-7; the match to TRBD2 covers 11 bases. The CDR3 has 16 amino acids. Per germline, CDR1 SGHTA and CDR2 FQGNSA. The CDR3 DNA sequence: TGTGCCGGCAGCTTAGGGAGACTAGCGGGGCCCTACGAGCAGTACTTC. Protein sequence: CAGSLGRLAGPYEQYF.

This clonotype was detected only a few times. The V and J genes are TRBV29-1 and TRBJ1-2; a possible D gene is TRBD1 (5 bases). CDR1 SQVTM and CDR2 ANQGSEA come from the germline V gene. Deletions cut 1 base from V and 4 bases from J, with 16 bases between. CDR3 length equals 15 residues. The DNA of the CDR3 is TGCAGCGTTGAAGGCAGGTGGGGGACTGGCTATGGCTACACCTTC. This translates into CSVEGRWGTGYGYTF.

Remarks on this clonotype: A much larger clone lies one base from this, so it may be a read error. The V call is TRBV15, the J call TRBJ2-5; 7 bases match TRBD1. The last part of the DNA fits TRBJ2-7 better; the J call may be wrong. Germline lookup yields CDR1 LNHNV and CDR2 YYDKDF (reference sequence). This CDR3 contains 14 residues. The CDR3 nucleotides read TGTGCCACCAGCGACAAGACAGGGTGGTACGAGCAGTACTTC. The encoded protein is CATSDKTGWYEQYF.

The table lists this clonotype with many counts. The chain has TRBV11-3 and TRBJ2-7, with unresolved D. V lost 0 bases, J lost 3 bases, and 6 bases lay in between. Germline V gives CDR1 SGHNT, CDR2 YENEEA. CDR3 length equals 13 residues. DNA of the CDR3: TGTGCCAGCAGCTTAGATAAGGGCTACGAGCAGTACTTC. Amino acid sequence: CASSLDKGYEQYF.

The sample holds one count of this clonotype. At one boundary the junction diverges from the germline segment, which might be a read error. The V and J genes are TRBV6-5 and TRBJ1-2; maybe TRBD1 (6 bases). CDR1 MNHEY and CDR2 SVGAGI come from the germline V gene. The CDR3 covers 14 residues. CDR3 region: CASSATGFVYVYTF. CDR3 nucleotide sequence: TGTGCCAGCAGTGCTACAGGGTTTGTCTATGTCTACACCTTC.

The rearrangement uses TRBV20-1 and TRBJ1-1; D call uncertain. The V gene lost 5 bases and the J gene lost 8 bases, with 9 bases spanning the gap. Germline CDR1 reads DFQATT; CDR2 reads SNEGSKA (reference sequence). The CDR3 is 10 amino acids. CDR3 coding DNA: TGCAGTGCTTCGAACTCCGAAGCTTTCTTT. Translation: CSASNSEAFF.

This clonotype has just a few counts. V is TRBV5-1 and J is TRBJ1-1; TRBD1 might be the D (5 bases). Trimming left V 4 bases short and J 4 bases short, with 17 bases between. Germline loops: CDR1 SGHRS, CDR2 YFSETQ. The CDR3 consists of 15 residues. CDR3 DNA sequence: TGCGCCAGCAGCCAGGAGGCAGGGATCGGCACTGAAGCTTTCTTT. This gives the protein CASSQEAGIGTEAFF. Together with reference TRBV5-1 and TRBJ1-1, the CDR3 gives the full variable domain: KAGVTQTPRYLIKTRGQQVTLSCSPISGHRSVSWYQQTPGQGLQFLFEYFSETQRNKGNFPGRFSGRQFSNSRSEMNVSTLELGDSALYLCASSQEAGIGTEAFFGQGTRLTVV.

The rearrangement joins TRBV30 to TRBJ2-7; 8 bases agree with TRBD1. J gave up 0 bases and V 2 bases, and 6 bases lay outside the gene matches. Germline CDR1 GTSNPN, CDR2 SVGIG (reference sequence). The CDR3 runs 15 residues. The CDR3 sequence is CAWSTRTGTSYEQYF. In nucleotides, the CDR3 is TGTGCCTGGAGTACCCGGACAGGGACCTCCTACGAGCAGTACTTC. The full variable domain, its missing parts supplied by reference TRBV30 and TRBJ2-7, is SQTIHQWPATLVQPVGSPLSLECTVEGTSNPNLYWYRQAAGRGLQLLFYSVGIGQISSEVPQNLSASRPQDRQFILSSKKLLLSDSGFYLCAWSTRTGTSYEQYFGPGTRLTVT.

This clonotype was detected a few times. The junction does not match germline at one end; this may be a read error. The rearrangement links TRBV14 to TRBJ1-1; D gene uncertain. Germline values: CDR1 SGHDN, CDR2 FVKESK. The CDR3 runs to 15 residues. In DNA form, the CDR3 reads TGTGCTAGCAGCCCCTTCCAGTCTCGGGACACTGAAGCTTTCTTT. Protein: CASSPFQSRDTEAFF.

This clonotype was found many times. V usage is TRBV6-6 and J usage is TRBJ1-2; D not certain. The germline CDR1 and CDR2 sequences are MNHNY and SVGAGI (reference sequence). This CDR3 is 14 amino acids long. Trimming took off 2 bases at V and 1 base at J, with 8 bases between the two ends. The CDR3 DNA sequence: TGTGCCAGCAGTTACGCCAGAGATAACTATGGCTACACCTTC. Encoded protein: CASSYARDNYGYTF.

The chain couples TRBV20-1 to TRBJ2-3; 7 bases align to TRBD1. With V trimmed by 8 bases and J by 0 bases, 8 bases remained unmatched. Germline V gives CDR1 DFQATT, CDR2 SNEGSKA (reference sequence). The CDR3 is 14 amino acids. This CDR3 reads CSLGQQTSTDTQYF. The CDR3 bases are TGCAGTTTGGGACAGCAAACTAGCACAGATACGCAGTATTTT.

The rearrangement uses TRBV7-2 and TRBJ1-2; TRBD1 agrees at 9 bases. V dropped 2 bases and J dropped 7; count of bases not matched to a gene: 8. Germline V lookup: CDR1 SGHTA, CDR2 FQGNSA. The CDR3 is made up of 15 amino acids. The CDR3 sequence: CASSLISTGGGGYTF. The CDR3, as DNA: TGTGCCAGCAGCTTAATCTCGACAGGGGGAGGTGGCTACACCTTC.

J is TRBJ2-5 and V is TRBV28; D is possibly TRBD1 or TRBD2 (7 bases each). The CDR3 has 14 residues. Deletions cut 7 bases from V and 6 bases from J, with 18 bases between. Germline V gives CDR1 MDHEN, CDR2 SYDVKM. CDR3 loop: CASIPQGGWKTQYF. The CDR3 nucleotides read TGTGCCAGCATCCCCCAGGGGGGGTGGAAGACCCAGTACTTC.

This clonotype has more than one count but fewer than ten. The chain joins TRBV5-1 to TRBJ2-5; tentatively, D is TRBD1 (6 bases). The V end lost 4 bases, the J end lost 4 bases, and 20 bases lay between the germline ends. Germline V gene sequence: CDR1 SGHRS, CDR2 YFSETQ. The CDR3 runs to 16 residues. This CDR3 reads CASSNPGHPGGETQYF. In DNA, the CDR3 is TGCGCCAGCAGCAACCCGGGACACCCTGGGGGAGAGACCCAGTACTTC.

This clonotype was counted a few times. The chain links TRBV25-1 to TRBJ1-1; D remains ambiguous. CDR3 length: 13 amino acids. In germline, CDR1 is MGHDK, CDR2 SYGVNS. Between the trimmed V and J ends, which lost 0 bases and 9 bases, there was a span of 11 bases. Here the CDR3 reads CASSEYAGYKAFF. The CDR3 region has the DNA TGTGCCAGCAGTGAATATGCGGGCTATAAAGCTTTCTTT.

This clonotype was seen a handful of times. This chain links TRBV10-3 with TRBJ2-1, with TRBD1 identical over 7 bases. Germline V gene sequence: CDR1 ENHRY, CDR2 SYGVKD. The trim removed 3 bases at V and 9 bases at J, leaving 11 bases unmatched. The CDR3 sequence is 15 residues long. Written as DNA, the CDR3 is TGTGCCATCAGTGAAATGAGACAGGGTCGTGGTGAGCAGTTCTTC. This codes for CAISEMRQGRGEQFF.

This clonotype has only a few counts. CDR3 sequence: CASSHPWGTGELFF. The CDR3 DNA follows: TGTGCCAGCAGTCACCCCTGGGGGACCGGGGAGCTGTTTTTT. The chain employs TRBV6-2 or TRBV6-3 and TRBJ2-2; D possibly uses TRBD1 or TRBD2 (5 bases each). The ends were cut back, 5 bases at V and 5 bases at J, with 12 bases in the middle. Germline V lookup: CDR1 MNHEY, CDR2 SVGEGT. CDR3 size: 14 residues.

This clonotype was found a few times. This sequence joins TRBV6-5 and TRBJ2-1, with TRBD1 identical over 10 bases. The V and J ends lost 6 bases and 7 bases, in that order; junction bases with no gene match: 9. The CDR3 extends over 15 amino acids. Germline values: CDR1 MNHEY, CDR2 SVGAGI. CDR3 sequence: CASRRFPGQGNEQFF. The CDR3 DNA sequence: TGTGCCAGCAGGAGATTCCCGGGACAGGGGAATGAGCAGTTCTTC.

Only a few counts were recorded for this clonotype. The CDR3, as DNA: TGCGCCAGCAGCCCGACCCCGGACTCTGGAAACACCATATATTTT. Translating gives CASSPTPDSGNTIYF. This chain connects TRBV4-1 to TRBJ1-3; D is undetermined. The CDR3 extends over 15 amino acids. V was cut by 4 bases and J by 0 bases, with 10 bases left in between. The germline V gene has CDR1 MGHRA and CDR2 YSYEKL.